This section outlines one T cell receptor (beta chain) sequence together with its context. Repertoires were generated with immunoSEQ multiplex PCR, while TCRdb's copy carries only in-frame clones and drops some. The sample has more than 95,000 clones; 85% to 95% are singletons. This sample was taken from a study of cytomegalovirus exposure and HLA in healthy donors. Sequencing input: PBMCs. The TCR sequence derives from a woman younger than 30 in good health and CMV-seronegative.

DNA of the CDR3: TGTGCCAGCAGCCCTTGGGGCGGCGTGAACACTGAAGCTTTCTTT. Translation gives CASSPWGGVNTEAFF. The V gene is TRBV6-5, the J gene TRBJ1-1, with D possibly being TRBD1 (5 bases). V was trimmed by 6 bases and J by 0 bases, leaving 14 bases between them. CDR3 length equals 15 residues. The germline gives CDR1 MNHEY, CDR2 SVGAGI.